This T cell receptor beta chain originates from a study of cytomegalovirus exposure and HLA in healthy donors. Turning to the study itself: The approximately 120 million unique TCR beta sequences, from about 180 million T cells, were found by an earlier analysis. General observations from the study: Immune exposure information comprised only CMV serostatus. Reportedly, fewer N-insertions than the approximately 700-donor mean appeared in an Asian-associated ancestry cluster in a later analysis.

The donors were healthy bone marrow donors. Notes on this clone: What it binds is not known. The same CDR3 also results from other DNA sequences found in this sample.

It was with 60 Vbeta and 13 Jbeta primers that the PCR ran. Clones were sequenced by immunoSEQ multiplex PCR, and TCRdb holds only the in-frame ones, with some missing. The sample records fewer than 140,000 clones, 70% to 75% being singletons. This receptor was taken from a female donor in good health and CMV-seronegative. The sequenced sample consisted of PBMCs.

The CDR3 here is CASSPTGGYGYTF. CDR3 coding DNA: TGTGCCAGCTCACCGACAGGGGGCTATGGCTACACCTTC. The chain employs TRBV18 and TRBJ1-2; 9 bases are shared with TRBD1. V was clipped by 3 bases and J by 4 bases; unmatched bases: 0. CDR3 size: 13 residues. Germline CDR1 KGHSH, CDR2 LQKENI.